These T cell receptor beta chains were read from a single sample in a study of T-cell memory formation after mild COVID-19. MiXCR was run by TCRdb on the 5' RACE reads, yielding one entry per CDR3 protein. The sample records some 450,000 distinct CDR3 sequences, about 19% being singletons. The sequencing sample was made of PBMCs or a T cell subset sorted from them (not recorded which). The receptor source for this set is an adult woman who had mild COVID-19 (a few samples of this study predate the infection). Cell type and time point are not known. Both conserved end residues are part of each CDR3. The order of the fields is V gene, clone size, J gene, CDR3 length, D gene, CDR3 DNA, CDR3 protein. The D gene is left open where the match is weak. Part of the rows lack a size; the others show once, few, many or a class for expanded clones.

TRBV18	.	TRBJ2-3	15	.	TGTGCCAGCTCACCGATAGCGTCTAGCACAGATACGCAGTATTTT	CASSPIASSTDTQYF
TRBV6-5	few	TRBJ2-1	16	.	TGTGCCAGCAGTTACTCCCTAGCAGCCCCGTGGGATGAGCAGTTCTTC	CASSYSLAAPWDEQFF
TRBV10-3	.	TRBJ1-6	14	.	TGTGCCATCAGTGAGGCAGGACCAAATTCACCCCTCCACTTT	CAISEAGPNSPLHF
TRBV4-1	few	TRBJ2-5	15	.	TGCGCCAGCAGCCAAGAGTACCGGGGACAAGAGACCCAGTACTTC	CASSQEYRGQETQYF
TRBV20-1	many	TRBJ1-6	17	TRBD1	TGCAGTGCTAGAGATGAGACAGGGAGCTCCTATAATTCACCCCTCCACTTT	CSARDETGSSYNSPLHF
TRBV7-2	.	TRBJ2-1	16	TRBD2	TGTGCCAGCAGCTTAACGAGACTAGCGGCAAACAATGAGCAGTTCTTC	CASSLTRLAANNEQFF
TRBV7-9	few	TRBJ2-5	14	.	TGTGCCAGCAGCTTTGGGGGACCCCAGGAGACCCAGTACTTC	CASSFGGPQETQYF
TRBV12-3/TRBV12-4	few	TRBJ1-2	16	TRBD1	TGCGCCAGCAGTCCAGGGGGTGAAGTAGTCAGCTATGGCTACACCTTC	CASSPGGEVVSYGYTF
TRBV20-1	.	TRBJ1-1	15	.	TGCAGTGCTATTTACGTGTGGGGGCACGGCACTGAAGCTTTCTTT	CSAIYVWGHGTEAFF
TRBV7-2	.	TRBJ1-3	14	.	TGCGGACCTCTGGAAACACCGGTTAGAAACACCATATATTTT	CGPLETPVRNTIYF
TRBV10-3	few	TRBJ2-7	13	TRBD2	TGTGCCATCAAGACTAGCGGATCCTACGAGCAGTACTTC	CAIKTSGSYEQYF
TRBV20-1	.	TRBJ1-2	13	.	TGCAGTGTGTCAACCATCGCTAAAGGGGGCTACACCTTC	CSVSTIAKGGYTF
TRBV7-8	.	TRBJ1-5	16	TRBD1	TGTGCCAGCAGCTTAGCCGGGACAGGGGTCAATCAGCCCCAGCATTTT	CASSLAGTGVNQPQHF
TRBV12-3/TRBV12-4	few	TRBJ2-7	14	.	TGTGCCAGCAGTCCAGAATGGGGGCGGTACGAGCAGTACTTC	CASSPEWGRYEQYF
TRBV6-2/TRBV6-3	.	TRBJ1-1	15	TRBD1	TGTGCCAGCAGTGCCCAGAGGGGACAGGGTACTGAAGCTTTCTTT	CASSAQRGQGTEAFF
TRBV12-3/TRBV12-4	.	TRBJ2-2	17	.	TGTGCCAGCAGTTTAGATTCGGCAGGGATGTACACCGTGGAGCTGTTTTTT	CASSLDSAGMYTVELFF
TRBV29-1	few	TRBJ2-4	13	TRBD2	TGCAGCGTTGTCCCGGGAGGGAGGGACATTCAGTACTTC	CSVVPGGRDIQYF
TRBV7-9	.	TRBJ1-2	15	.	TGTGCCAGCAGCCCAGAGGTCGCGACAAACTATGGCTACACCTTC	CASSPEVATNYGYTF
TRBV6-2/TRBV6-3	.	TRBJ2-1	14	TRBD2	TGTGCCAGCAGTTTCGCTAGCGGTTACAATGAGCAGTTCTTC	CASSFASGYNEQFF
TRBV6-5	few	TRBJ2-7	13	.	TGTGCCAGCGGATTAGCGGAGCACTACGAGCAGTACTTC	CASGLAEHYEQYF
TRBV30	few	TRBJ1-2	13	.	TGTGCCTGTACACGGACTTATAACTATGGCTACACCTTC	CACTRTYNYGYTF
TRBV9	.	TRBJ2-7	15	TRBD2	TGTGCCAGCAGCGTGGGTAGCGGGGCAACCTACGAGCAGTACTTC	CASSVGSGATYEQYF
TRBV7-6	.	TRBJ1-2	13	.	TGTGCCAGCAGCTTGGGGCCGGGCTATGGCTACACCTTC	CASSLGPGYGYTF
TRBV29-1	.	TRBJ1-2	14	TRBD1	TGCAGCGTTGGAAGGACAGGAGGAAAGTCTGGCTACACCTTC	CSVGRTGGKSGYTF
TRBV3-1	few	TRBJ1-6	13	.	TGTGCCAGCAGCCAATCATGGAATTCACCCCTCCACTTT	CASSQSWNSPLHF
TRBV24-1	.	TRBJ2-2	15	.	TGTGCCACCAGTGCCTTGGGCCTGGGGAGCGGGGAGCTGTTTTTT	CATSALGLGSGELFF
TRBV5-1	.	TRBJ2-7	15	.	TGCGCCAGCAGCCCCGGGACGGCGAGCTCCTACGAGCAGTACTTC	CASSPGTASSYEQYF
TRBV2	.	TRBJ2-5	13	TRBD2	TGTGCCAGCATGGGGGGGTCCCAAGAGACCCAGTACTTC	CASMGGSQETQYF
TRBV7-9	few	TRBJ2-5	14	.	TGTGCCAGCAGCTTAGGACTTTCGAAAGAGACCCAGTACTTC	CASSLGLSKETQYF
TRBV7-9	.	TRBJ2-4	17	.	TGTGCCAGCAGCTTAGACTGGGGCACAGGGGCCAAAAACATTCAGTACTTC	CASSLDWGTGAKNIQYF
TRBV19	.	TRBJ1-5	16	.	TGTGCCAGTAGTGCTTACCGGACGGTGCCCAATCAGCCCCAGCATTTT	CASSAYRTVPNQPQHF
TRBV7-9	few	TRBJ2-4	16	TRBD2	TGTGCCAGCAGCGATACTAGCGGGCAAACCAAAAACATTCAGTACTTC	CASSDTSGQTKNIQYF
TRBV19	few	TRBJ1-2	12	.	TGTGCCAGTAGCCGGGATTACTATGGCTACACCTTC	CASSRDYYGYTF
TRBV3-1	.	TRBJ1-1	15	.	TGTGCCAGCAGCCGGACCCAAGGTGGGGCAGTCGAAGCTTTCTTT	CASSRTQGGAVEAFF
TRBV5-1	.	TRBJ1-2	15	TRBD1	TGCGCCAGCAGCCCCGGACAGGGGGTGGCTTATGGCTACACCTTC	CASSPGQGVAYGYTF
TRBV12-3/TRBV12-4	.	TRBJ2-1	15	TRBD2	TGTGCCAGCAGTTTATTTGGACTAGGAGGCGATGAGCAGTTCTTC	CASSLFGLGGDEQFF